This T cell receptor (beta chain) was sequenced for a study of blood T cell repertoires in COVID-19. The overall study: Researchers got acute and convalescent COVID-19 samples from the United States, Italy and Spain. T cells, B-cell-depleted T cells, or PBMCs provided the cDNA or gDNA that served as material.

The V and J ends lost 5 bases and 7 bases respectively, with 18 bases between them. Germline V lookup: CDR1 SEHNR, CDR2 FQNEAQ (reference sequence). The CDR3 has 15 residues. Original handling: It was from reference gene primer amplification that nucleated cell counts were estimated. This table comes from immunoSEQ multiplex PCR, and its TCRdb copy is limited to in-frame clones, with some not included. From that table come the V and J calls and clone size; the DNA was used to work out D and trimming. This sample has tens of thousands of clones; approximately 83% occur once, and the top ten carry over 25%.

This TCR came from a man in his 70s with acute or convalescent COVID-19. V is TRBV7-9 and J is TRBJ2-1; no reliable D call. Sequencing input: peripheral blood. As DNA, the CDR3 is TGTGCCAGCAGCCCGACTGGCCGGGTTCGGAATGAGCAGTTCTTC. Amino acids: CASSPTGRVRNEQFF.